This T cell receptor (beta chain) originates from a study of blood T cell repertoires in COVID-19. Profiled with immunoSEQ multiplex PCR; TCRdb holds only in-frame clones, not every one. The repertoire holds fewer than 250,000 clones, approximately 83% seen once, with over 4.5% in the top ten. This clone was observed a few times. Germline CDR1 LNHDA, CDR2 SQIVND (reference sequence). The CDR3 has 10 amino acids. V was shortened by 7 bases and J by 7 bases, with 7 bases between the two germline ends. Sequencing was done on a sample of peripheral blood. This TCR was sampled from a human donor in a cohort sampled during active COVID-19. V is TRBV19 and J is TRBJ1-1; possibly TRBD1 for D (5 bases). The CDR3 reads CASKGLEAFF. The CDR3 DNA reads as TGTGCCAGTAAGGGACTTGAAGCTTTCTTT.